A single sample gave rise to the 27 T cell receptor beta chains below, sequenced in a study of CD8 T cells in ankylosing spondylitis (dated by TCRdb to 2015 to 2018). Library prep was done by 5' RACE. TCRdb names Illumina HiSeq 2500 as the instrument used. Using fastp trimming at Q25 and MiXCR clonotype assembly, TCRdb reanalyzed the public sequencing data and kept in-frame beta chains. Entries that share a CDR3 protein sequence are merged under the most common genes and DNA. For this sample the table gives 200,000 to 300,000 distinct CDR3 sequences, of which under 12% were detected only once. The ten largest clones capture 2.6% of the sample. Sequenced material: blood, either unsorted or a sorted T cell fraction (not recorded which). All receptors come from a male donor with ankylosing spondylitis or in good health (not recorded which).

This clonotype showed up many times. This chain connects TRBV27 to TRBJ2-1; 13 bases agree with TRBD2. V lost 6 bases and J lost 4; bases outside the gene matches: 6. CDR1 is MNHEY and CDR2 is SMNVEV in the germline V gene (reference sequence). This CDR3 is built from 16 residues. The CDR3 nucleotides read TGTGCCAGCAGACCGGGACTAGCGGGGTCTTACAATGAGCAGTTCTTC. Protein sequence: CASRPGLAGSYNEQFF.

This clonotype was counted between two and nine times. This rearrangement joins TRBV6-1 to TRBJ2-3; the D gene is possibly TRBD2 (5 bases). V was shortened by 7 bases and J by 5 bases, with 10 bases between the two germline ends. CDR1 MNHNS and CDR2 SASEGT come from the germline V gene. The CDR3 extends over 12 amino acids. In nucleotides, the CDR3 is TGTGCCAGCAACCCAGGAGGAGATACGCAGTATTTT. It yields the protein CASNPGGDTQYF.

The V and J genes are TRBV30 and TRBJ2-5; D could derive from TRBD1 or TRBD2 (5 bases each). The germline V and J ends were trimmed by 0 bases and 5 bases, with 16 bases remaining between them. CDR1 GTSNPN and CDR2 SVGIG come from the germline V gene (reference sequence). The CDR3 has 15 residues. For the CDR3, the DNA is TGTGCCTGGAGTGTGGGAGCAGGGACGGTGGAGACCCAGTACTTC. Its protein product is CAWSVGAGTVETQYF.

This clonotype was counted ten times or more. The gene calls are TRBV20-1 and TRBJ2-3, with 7 nucleotides matching TRBD2. The V and J ends lost 6 bases and 5 bases, in that order; junction bases with no gene match: 14. CDR3 length: 15 amino acids. Germline CDR1 is DFQATT and CDR2 is SNEGSKA (reference sequence). As DNA, the CDR3 is TGCAGTGCGAACCCGACTAGCAAAGGAAGAGATACGCAGTATTTT. Protein product: CSANPTSKGRDTQYF.

The table lists this clonotype with many counts. This sequence joins TRBV20-1 and TRBJ1-5; no clear D. Trimming stripped 1 base from V and 2 bases from J, with 6 bases between. This CDR3 is 13 amino acids long. Per germline, CDR1 DFQATT and CDR2 SNEGSKA (reference sequence). CDR3 residues: CSARGGGNQPQHF. The CDR3 coding sequence is TGCAGTGCTAGAGGCGGGGGCAATCAGCCCCAGCATTTT.

This clonotype came up a few times. V gene TRBV5-1 combines with J gene TRBJ2-2, with 10 bases aligning to TRBD2. Trimming removed 2 bases from V and 2 bases from J; junction bases left unmatched: 6. CDR1 is SGHRS and CDR2 is YFSETQ in the germline V gene. The CDR3 contains 17 residues. CDR3 amino acids: CASSFRAGGPNTGELFF. For the CDR3, the DNA is TGCGCCAGCAGCTTCCGAGCGGGAGGGCCTAACACCGGGGAGCTGTTTTTT.

This clonotype was counted many times. The chain has TRBV7-8 and TRBJ2-7, with D unclear. Trimming removed 2 bases from V and 5 bases from J, with 13 bases in between. The CDR3 runs to 14 residues. The germline V gene encodes CDR1 SGHVS and CDR2 FQNEAQ. The DNA of the CDR3 is TGTGCCAGCAGCTTATACCTCTGGACCCACGAGCAGTACTTC. Its translation: CASSLYLWTHEQYF.

This clonotype was picked up many times. V usage is TRBV25-1 and J usage is TRBJ2-5; 11 bases match TRBD2. Germline V gives CDR1 MGHDK, CDR2 SYGVNS. V gave up 4 bases and J gave up 3 bases; unmatched junction bases: 7. This CDR3 has 16 residues. The CDR3 loop reads CASSGIAGGPKETQYF. The CDR3 DNA is TGTGCCAGCAGTGGTATAGCGGGAGGGCCGAAAGAGACCCAGTACTTC.

The table lists this clonotype with many counts. The V call is TRBV29-1, the J call TRBJ2-1, with a tentative D call TRBD1 (6 bases). This CDR3 has 15 amino acids. Trimming removed 6 bases at V and 0 bases at J, with 15 bases between. Germline values: CDR1 SQVTM, CDR2 ANQGSEA. CDR3 amino acids: CSVTDRFSSYNEQFF. Written as DNA, the CDR3 is TGCAGCGTCACAGACAGGTTTAGCTCCTACAATGAGCAGTTCTTC.

This clonotype was found many times. This chain joins TRBV21-1 and TRBJ1-2. TRBV21-1 is assigned pseudogene status. The CDR3 is made up of 15 amino acids. CDR3 coding DNA: TGTGCCAGCAGCAAATATTCCAGGAGTAACTATGGCTACACCTTC. Amino acid sequence: CASSKYSRSNYGYTF.

The V and J genes are TRBV5-5 and TRBJ2-7; no reliable D call. Trimming removed 1 base at V and 0 bases at J, with 11 bases between. Germline CDR1 reads SGHKS; CDR2 reads YYEKEE (reference sequence). The CDR3 is 15 residues long. CDR3 sequence: CASSLIYSSSYEQYF. CDR3 coding DNA: TGTGCCAGCAGCTTGATATACTCCTCCTCCTACGAGCAGTACTTC.

This chain links TRBV12-3 or TRBV12-4 with TRBJ2-5, with D perhaps assigned TRBD1 or TRBD2 (5 bases each). The V gene lost 5 bases and the J gene lost 7 bases, with 17 bases spanning the gap. CDR3 size: 14 residues. DNA of the CDR3: TGTGCCAGCAGTGATCCGGGACCCCCGGTGACCCAGTACTTC. Encoded protein: CASSDPGPPVTQYF.

This clonotype was found many times. The chain recombines TRBV20-1 with TRBJ1-5; perhaps TRBD1 as D (6 bases). V lost 7 bases to trimming and J lost 2 bases, with 12 bases between them. The CDR3 is made up of 13 amino acids. Germline V gives CDR1 DFQATT, CDR2 SNEGSKA (reference sequence). The CDR3 DNA follows: TGCAGTGTCTTACGACAGGGCAATCAGCCCCAGCATTTT. Protein: CSVLRQGNQPQHF.

This clonotype has ten or more counts. The chain recombines TRBV20-1 with TRBJ2-2; 7 bases map to TRBD1. The CDR3 loop spans 16 amino acids. Unmatched junction bases numbered 8, after V lost 1 base and J lost 3 bases. Germline V gives CDR1 DFQATT, CDR2 SNEGSKA (reference sequence). The CDR3 DNA is TGCAGTGCTAGAGGATTGGGTCAGGGGGACACCGGGGAGCTGTTTTTT. Translation: CSARGLGQGDTGELFF.

Many counts were recorded for this clonotype. As DNA, the CDR3 is TGTGCCAGCACGATTCAGGGGTTCGGGGGCTACACCTTC. Encoded protein: CASTIQGFGGYTF. This chain links TRBV5-5 with TRBJ1-2; tentative D call: TRBD1 (6 bases). The CDR3 loop spans 13 amino acids. V was trimmed by 6 bases and J by 8 bases, leaving 17 bases between them. Germline assignment: CDR1 SGHKS and CDR2 YYEKEE (reference sequence).

Ten or more counts support this clonotype. This chain connects TRBV5-6 to TRBJ2-3; 8 positions agree with TRBD2. Losses at the gene ends were 1 base for V and 3 bases for J; bases not matched to a gene: 4. Germline V lookup: CDR1 SGHDT, CDR2 YYEEEE. The CDR3 has 15 amino acids. CDR3 loop: CASSLISGRTDTQYF. DNA for the CDR3: TGTGCCAGCAGCTTGATCAGCGGGAGAACAGATACGCAGTATTTT.

This clonotype occurred many times. The junction shows a germline mismatch at one end, possibly a read error. This chain connects TRBV7-6 to TRBJ2-4, with D hard to call. CDR3 size: 12 residues. Germline CDR1 is SGHVS and CDR2 is FNYEAQ. The CDR3 region has the DNA TGTGCCAGCAGCTTAGAAATCCCTAGTTGTCACTTC. This codes for CASSLEIPSCHF. The whole variable domain, remainder taken from reference TRBV7-6 and TRBJ2-4, is GAGVSQSPRYKVTKRGQDVALRCDPISGHVSLYWYRQALGQGPEFLTYFNYEAQQDKSGLPNDRFSAERPEGSISTLTIQRTEQRDSAMYRCASSLEIPSCHFGAGTRLSVL.

This clonotype appeared many times. CDR3 in amino acids: CSVSRVLGETQYF. The CDR3 DNA is TGCAGCGTTTCCCGTGTGTTAGGAGAGACCCAGTACTTC. This sequence joins TRBV29-1 and TRBJ2-5; D not certain. The CDR3 is made up of 13 amino acids. Germline V gene sequence: CDR1 SQVTM, CDR2 ANQGSEA. Trimming cost V 5 bases and J 4 bases, with 14 bases left between them.

This clonotype was counted ten times or more. The genes are TRBV15 and TRBJ2-6; no firm D call. CDR1 and CDR2 (germline): LNHNV, YYDKDF (reference sequence). CDR3 length: 13 residues. Trimming shortened V by 10 bases and J by 2 bases, and 9 bases separated the two germline ends. CDR3 in amino acids: CAIRTTGANVLTF. The CDR3 DNA sequence: TGTGCCATCCGGACCACTGGGGCCAACGTCCTGACTTTC.

This clonotype was recorded at least ten times. The chain recombines TRBV7-2 with TRBJ2-1; D ambiguous. V lost 1 base to trimming and J lost 7 bases, with 17 bases between them. CDR3 length: 16 amino acids. The V gene's germline CDR1 is SGHTA and CDR2 FQGNSA. The CDR3 here is CASSLGVSQVVNEQFF. CDR3 bases: TGTGCCAGCAGCTTAGGAGTTAGCCAGGTTGTTAATGAGCAGTTCTTC.

This clonotype was counted only a few times. The rearrangement links TRBV7-8 to TRBJ2-2, with a tentative D call TRBD1 (5 bases). This CDR3 spans 16 amino acids. The V end lost 5 bases, the J end lost 4 bases, and 17 bases lay between the germline ends. Germline V lookup: CDR1 SGHVS, CDR2 FQNEAQ. Here the CDR3 reads CASSGSWTPPTGELFF. In DNA form, the CDR3 reads TGTGCCAGCAGCGGCTCGTGGACACCTCCCACCGGGGAGCTGTTTTTT.

This clonotype was found many times. This chain connects TRBV14 to TRBJ2-7; tentative D call: TRBD2 (5 bases). V was pared by 1 base and J by 2 bases, with 9 bases between. The CDR3 has 14 amino acids. The V gene's germline CDR1 is SGHDN and CDR2 FVKESK. The CDR3 here is CASSQGGGPYEQYF. CDR3 coding DNA: TGTGCCAGCAGCCAAGGAGGAGGTCCCTACGAGCAGTACTTC.

At least ten counts were recorded for this clonotype. This chain uses TRBV12-3 or TRBV12-4 with TRBJ2-7, with a tentative D call TRBD2 (6 bases). CDR3 length: 12 residues. V lost 6 bases, J lost 3 bases, and 9 bases lay in between. The chain's CDR3 is CASSHGSYEQYF. The DNA of the CDR3 is TGTGCCAGCAGCCACGGGAGCTACGAGCAGTACTTC.

This clonotype was counted only a few times. J is TRBJ2-1 and V is TRBV30; weak D call: TRBD2 (5 bases). Looked up from germline, CDR1 is GTSNPN and CDR2 is SVGIG (reference sequence). The CDR3 extends over 11 amino acids. V was shortened by 3 bases and J by 5 bases, with 5 bases between the two germline ends. The CDR3 is CAWSGDNEQFF. As DNA, the CDR3 is TGTGCCTGGAGCGGGGACAATGAGCAGTTCTTC.

This clonotype was detected ten times or more. The chain couples TRBV5-1 to TRBJ1-1; 7 bases fit TRBD1. Germline V lookup: CDR1 SGHRS, CDR2 YFSETQ. The junction had 3 bases not matched to a gene; V was cut back by 3 bases and J by 4 bases. The CDR3 is 13 amino acids. Written as DNA, the CDR3 is TGCGCCAGCAGCTCACAGGGGCCCACTGAAGCTTTCTTT. Translated, it gives CASSSQGPTEAFF.

This clonotype was counted many times. V gene TRBV5-1 combines with J gene TRBJ2-7, with D tentatively TRBD1 (5 bases). This CDR3 region has 15 residues. Germline-derived CDR1 and CDR2 are SGHRS and YFSETQ. The V end was cut by 4 bases, the J end by 1 base, with 15 bases between. The CDR3 protein is CASSGGHQTSYEQYF. CDR3 coding DNA: TGCGCCAGCAGCGGCGGACACCAAACTTCCTACGAGCAGTACTTC. The whole variable domain, remainder taken from reference TRBV5-1 and TRBJ2-7, is KAGVTQTPRYLIKTRGQQVTLSCSPISGHRSVSWYQQTPGQGLQFLFEYFSETQRNKGNFPGRFSGRQFSNSRSEMNVSTLELGDSALYLCASSGGHQTSYEQYFGPGTRLTVT.

At least ten counts were recorded for this clonotype. The V gene is TRBV5-6, the J gene TRBJ2-1; no clear D. The CDR3 has 14 amino acids. V was trimmed by 1 base and J by 5 bases, leaving 10 bases between them. CDR1 is SGHDT, CDR2 YYEEEE, per germline. The CDR3 here is CASSLRHLNNEQFF. DNA for the CDR3: TGTGCCAGCAGCTTGAGGCACTTAAACAATGAGCAGTTCTTC. The variable domain in full, completed from reference TRBV5-6 and TRBJ2-1, reads DAGVTQSPTHLIKTRGQQVTLRCSPKSGHDTVSWYQQALGQGPQFIFQYYEEEERQRGNFPDRFSGHQFPNYSSELNVNALLLGDSALYLCASSLRHLNNEQFFGPGTRLTVL.